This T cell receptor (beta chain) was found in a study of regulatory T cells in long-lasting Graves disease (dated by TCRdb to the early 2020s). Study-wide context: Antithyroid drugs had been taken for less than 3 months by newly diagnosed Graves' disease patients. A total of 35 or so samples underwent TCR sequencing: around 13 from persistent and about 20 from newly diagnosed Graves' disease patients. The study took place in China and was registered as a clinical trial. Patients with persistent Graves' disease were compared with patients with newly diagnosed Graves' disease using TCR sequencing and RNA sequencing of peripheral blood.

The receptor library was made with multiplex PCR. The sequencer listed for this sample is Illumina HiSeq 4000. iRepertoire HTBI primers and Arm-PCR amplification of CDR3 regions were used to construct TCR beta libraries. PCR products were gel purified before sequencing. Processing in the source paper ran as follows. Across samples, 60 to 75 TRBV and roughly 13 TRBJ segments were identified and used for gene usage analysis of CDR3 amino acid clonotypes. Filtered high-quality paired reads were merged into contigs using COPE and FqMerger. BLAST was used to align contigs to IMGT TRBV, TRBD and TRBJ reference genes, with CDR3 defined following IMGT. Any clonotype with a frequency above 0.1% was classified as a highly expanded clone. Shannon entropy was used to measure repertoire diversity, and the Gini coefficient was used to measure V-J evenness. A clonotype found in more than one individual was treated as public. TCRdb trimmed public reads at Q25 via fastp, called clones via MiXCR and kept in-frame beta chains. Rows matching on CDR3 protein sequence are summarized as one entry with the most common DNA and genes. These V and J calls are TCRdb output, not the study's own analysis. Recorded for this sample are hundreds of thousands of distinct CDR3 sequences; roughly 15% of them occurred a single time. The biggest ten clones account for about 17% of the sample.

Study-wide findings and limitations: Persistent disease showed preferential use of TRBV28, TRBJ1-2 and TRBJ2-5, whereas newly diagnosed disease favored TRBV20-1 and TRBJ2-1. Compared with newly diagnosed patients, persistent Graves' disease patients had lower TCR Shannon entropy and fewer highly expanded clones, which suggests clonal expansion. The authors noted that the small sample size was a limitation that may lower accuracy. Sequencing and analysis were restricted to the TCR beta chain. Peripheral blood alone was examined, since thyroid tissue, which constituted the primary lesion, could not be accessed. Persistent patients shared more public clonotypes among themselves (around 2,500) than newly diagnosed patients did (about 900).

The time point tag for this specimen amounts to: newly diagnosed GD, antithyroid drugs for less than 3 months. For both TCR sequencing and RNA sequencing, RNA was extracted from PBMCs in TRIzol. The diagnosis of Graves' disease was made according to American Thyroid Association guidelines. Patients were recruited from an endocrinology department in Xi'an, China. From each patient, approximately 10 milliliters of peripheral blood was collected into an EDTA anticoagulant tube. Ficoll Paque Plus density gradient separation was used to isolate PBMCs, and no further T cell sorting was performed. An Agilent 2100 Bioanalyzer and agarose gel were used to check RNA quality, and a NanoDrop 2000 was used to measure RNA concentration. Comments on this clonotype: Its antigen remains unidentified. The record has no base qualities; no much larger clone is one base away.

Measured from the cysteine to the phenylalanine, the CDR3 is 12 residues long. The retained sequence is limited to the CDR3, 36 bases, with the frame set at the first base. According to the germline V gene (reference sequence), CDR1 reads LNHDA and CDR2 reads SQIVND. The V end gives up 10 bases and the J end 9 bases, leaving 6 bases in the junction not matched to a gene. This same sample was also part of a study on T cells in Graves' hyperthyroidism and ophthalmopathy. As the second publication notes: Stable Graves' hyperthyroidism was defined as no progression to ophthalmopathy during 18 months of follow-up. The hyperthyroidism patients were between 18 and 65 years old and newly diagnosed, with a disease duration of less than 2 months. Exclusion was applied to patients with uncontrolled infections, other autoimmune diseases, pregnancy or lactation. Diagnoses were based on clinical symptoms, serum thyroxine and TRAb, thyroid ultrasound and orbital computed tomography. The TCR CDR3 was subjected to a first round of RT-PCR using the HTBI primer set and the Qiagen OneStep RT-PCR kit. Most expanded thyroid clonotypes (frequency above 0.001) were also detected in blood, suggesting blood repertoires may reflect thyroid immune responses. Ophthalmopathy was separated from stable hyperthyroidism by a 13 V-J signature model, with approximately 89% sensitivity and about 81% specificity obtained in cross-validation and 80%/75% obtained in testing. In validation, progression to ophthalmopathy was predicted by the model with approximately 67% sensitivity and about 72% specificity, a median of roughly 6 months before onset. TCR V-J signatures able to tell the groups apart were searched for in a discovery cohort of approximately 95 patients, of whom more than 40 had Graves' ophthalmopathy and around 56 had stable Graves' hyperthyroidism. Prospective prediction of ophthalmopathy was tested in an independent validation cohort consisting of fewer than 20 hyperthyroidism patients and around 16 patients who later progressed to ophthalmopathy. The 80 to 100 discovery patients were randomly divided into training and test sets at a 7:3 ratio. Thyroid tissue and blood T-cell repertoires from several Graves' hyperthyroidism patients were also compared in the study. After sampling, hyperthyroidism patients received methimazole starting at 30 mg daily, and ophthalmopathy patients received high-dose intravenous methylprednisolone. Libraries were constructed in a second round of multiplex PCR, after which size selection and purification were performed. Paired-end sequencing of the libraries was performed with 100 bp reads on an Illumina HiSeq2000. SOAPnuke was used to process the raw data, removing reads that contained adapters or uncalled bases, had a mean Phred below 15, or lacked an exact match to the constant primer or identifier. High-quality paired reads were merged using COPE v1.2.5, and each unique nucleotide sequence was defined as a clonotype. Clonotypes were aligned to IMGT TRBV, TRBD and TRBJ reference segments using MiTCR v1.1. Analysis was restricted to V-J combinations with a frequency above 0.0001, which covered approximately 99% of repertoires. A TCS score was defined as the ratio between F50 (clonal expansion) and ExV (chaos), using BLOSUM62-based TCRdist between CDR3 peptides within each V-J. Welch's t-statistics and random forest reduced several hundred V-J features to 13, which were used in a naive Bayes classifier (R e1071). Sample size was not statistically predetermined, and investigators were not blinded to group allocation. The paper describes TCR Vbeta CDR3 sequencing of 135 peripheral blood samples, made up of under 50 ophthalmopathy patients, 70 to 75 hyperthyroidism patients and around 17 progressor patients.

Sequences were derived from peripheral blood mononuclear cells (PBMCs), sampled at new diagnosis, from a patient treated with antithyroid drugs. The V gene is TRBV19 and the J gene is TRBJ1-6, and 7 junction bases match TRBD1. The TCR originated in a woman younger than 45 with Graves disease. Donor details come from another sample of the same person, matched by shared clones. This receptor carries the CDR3 CATRQGSSPLHF. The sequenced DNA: TGTGCCACCCGACAGGGAAGTTCACCCCTCCACTTT.